This T cell receptor (beta chain) was retrieved from a study of T cell changes during pregnancy in multiple sclerosis. Method: immunoSEQ multiplex PCR; TCRdb's copy keeps in-frame clones and lacks some. The profile shows approximately 65,000 clones, roughly 96% of them singletons. This receptor was identified in a female donor with multiple sclerosis, enrolled in a pregnancy study. This sample comprised CD8+ T cells from peripheral blood mononuclear cells, obtained after pregnancy.

CDR3 sequence reads: CASSQPGGRFEQFF. The CDR3 DNA reads as TGTGCCAGCAGCCAACCGGGGGGGCGATTTGAGCAGTTCTTC. V is TRBV14 and J is TRBJ2-1; TRBD2 matches 8 bases. The length of the CDR3 is 14 residues. The ends lost 2 bases at V and 9 bases at J; junction bases unmatched: 6. Looked up from germline, CDR1 is SGHDN and CDR2 is FVKESK.